This is a list of T cell receptor beta chains from one sample in a study of T cells after yellow fever vaccination. Via MiXCR, TCRdb re-called the 5' RACE reads, giving one row per CDR3 protein. Here the sample spans fewer than 350,000 distinct CDR3 sequences, approximately 4.5% being singletons. Source: PBMCs, taken 15 days after the yellow fever booster vaccination. These receptors were collected from a man younger than 35 who received the YFV17D yellow fever vaccine. The CDR3 runs from the conserved cysteine through the conserved F or W.

j_gene: TRBJ2-1; v_gene: TRBV29-1; CDR3aa: CSVGGGDPKQFF
j_gene: TRBJ1-5; v_gene: TRBV7-9; CDR3aa: CASSLGLGPQHF
j_gene: TRBJ2-4; v_gene: TRBV5-1; CDR3aa: CALEDRIGKKNIQYF
j_gene: TRBJ2-2; v_gene: TRBV12-3/TRBV12-4; CDR3aa: CASALWTAGELFF
j_gene: TRBJ1-1; v_gene: TRBV24-1; CDR3aa: CATSDYPGEGTEAFF
j_gene: TRBJ1-6; v_gene: TRBV11-2; CDR3aa: CASSPRNQGTKGSPLHF
j_gene: TRBJ1-5; v_gene: TRBV12-3/TRBV12-4; CDR3aa: CASSLEVFSNQPQHF
j_gene: TRBJ1-2; v_gene: TRBV12-3/TRBV12-4; CDR3aa: CASSPSGREGEGYTF
j_gene: TRBJ2-3; v_gene: TRBV6-5; CDR3aa: CASSYSSSVASTDTQYF
j_gene: TRBJ2-1; v_gene: TRBV6-2/TRBV6-3; CDR3aa: CASSYSPSGGYNEQFF
j_gene: TRBJ1-5; v_gene: TRBV20-1; CDR3aa: CSASDRANQPQHF
j_gene: TRBJ1-4; v_gene: TRBV5-1; CDR3aa: CASSSGQDPNEKLFF
j_gene: TRBJ2-5; v_gene: TRBV7-2; CDR3aa: CASSSRTSGGLRQTQYF
j_gene: TRBJ2-3; v_gene: TRBV5-4; CDR3aa: CASSFGTGSTDTQYF
j_gene: TRBJ1-1; v_gene: TRBV20-1; CDR3aa: CSAMREVNTEAFF
j_gene: TRBJ2-2; v_gene: TRBV4-2; CDR3aa: CASSQNTGELFF
j_gene: TRBJ1-5; v_gene: TRBV5-1; CDR3aa: CASSLEGRDRDQPQHF
j_gene: TRBJ2-2; v_gene: TRBV29-1; CDR3aa: CSTEVDTGELFF